The 2 T cell receptor beta chains below come from one sample, sequenced in a study of OX40 agonist ivuxolimab in advanced cancers. TCRdb keeps only in-frame clones here, not all; method: immunoSEQ multiplex PCR. The table has around 65,000 clones, roughly 92% seen once; the top ten hold about 19%. The specimen comprised CD4+ or CD8+ T cells sorted from blood, sampled in a trial of the OX40 agonist ivuxolimab. These receptors originate from an adult with an advanced solid tumor such as melanoma, head and neck, liver or kidney cancer.

J is TRBJ1-3 and V is TRBV9, with 7 bases fitting TRBD1. The CDR3 sequence is 16 residues long. CDR1 is SGDLS and CDR2 is YYNGEE in the germline V gene. V trimming: 3 bases; J trimming: 0 bases; junction bases outside the gene matches: 6. The CDR3 region has the DNA TGTGCCAGCAGCGGCCATGACAGGGCCTCTGGAAACACCATATATTTT. This sequence encodes CASSGHDRASGNTIYF.

This chain uses TRBV5-4 with TRBJ2-1; 9 bases are shared with TRBD2. J gave up 10 bases and V 0 bases, and 11 bases lay outside the gene matches. The germline gives CDR1 SGHNT, CDR2 YYREEE (reference sequence). The CDR3 is 16 amino acids. The CDR3 reads CASSLDGLAGMREQFF. The CDR3 DNA follows: TGTGCCAGCAGCTTGGATGGGCTAGCGGGGATGAGGGAGCAGTTCTTC.